This TCR beta chain stems from a study of long-term antiretroviral therapy in people with HIV. About the research overall: First collections came about a decade before the 2015 immediate-ART recommendation. Study conclusions and caveats: Diversity increased after ART yet remained lower than in transplant donor controls. When set beside controls, HIV repertoires had CDR3 length ranges that were narrower.

Running of the v3.0 immunoSEQ assay took place at survey level. Sequenced by immunoSEQ multiplex PCR; TCRdb stores in-frame clones only, minus some. The sample includes tens of thousands of clones, approximately 76% of them seen just once. Details on this clone: Its antigen is undetermined.

This CDR3 region has 13 residues. V was trimmed by 4 bases and J by 8 bases, leaving 14 bases between them. The germline V gene has CDR1 MNHEY and CDR2 SMNVEV (reference sequence). Here the sequenced sample was unsorted PBMCs, taken 1.1 years before starting antiretroviral therapy. The chain joins TRBV27 to TRBJ1-1, with D hard to call. This receptor was obtained from a woman aged 40 to 49 with HIV. The CDR3 DNA is TGTGCCAGCAGTTCTAGTGGTTTGCCCGAAGCTTTCTTT. Translation gives CASSSSGLPEAFF.